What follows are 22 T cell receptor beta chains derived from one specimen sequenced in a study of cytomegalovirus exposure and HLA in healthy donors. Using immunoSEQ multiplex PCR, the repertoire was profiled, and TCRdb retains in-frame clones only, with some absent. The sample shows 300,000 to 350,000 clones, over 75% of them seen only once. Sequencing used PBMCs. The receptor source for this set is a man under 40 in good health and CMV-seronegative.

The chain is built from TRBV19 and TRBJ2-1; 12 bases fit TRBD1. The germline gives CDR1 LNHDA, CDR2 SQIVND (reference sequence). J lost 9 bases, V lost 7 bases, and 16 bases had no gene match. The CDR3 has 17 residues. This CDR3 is CASTKYLPGQGAGEQFF. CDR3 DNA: TGTGCCAGTACAAAATACCTACCGGGACAGGGGGCTGGTGAGCAGTTCTTC.

CDR3 in amino acids: CASSAWGRGQSPLHF. CDR3 bases: TGCGCCAGCAGCGCCTGGGGCAGGGGGCAGTCACCCCTCCACTTT. V is TRBV4-3 and J is TRBJ1-6; 8 nucleotides agree with TRBD1. J gave up 10 bases and V 5 bases, and 10 bases lay outside the gene matches. CDR1 is LGHNA and CDR2 is YSLEER in the germline V gene. This CDR3 is 15 amino acids long.

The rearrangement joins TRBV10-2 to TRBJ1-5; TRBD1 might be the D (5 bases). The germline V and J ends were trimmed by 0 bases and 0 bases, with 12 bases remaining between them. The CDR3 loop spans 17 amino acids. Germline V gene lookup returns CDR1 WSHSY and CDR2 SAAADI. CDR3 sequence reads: CASSESLTVNSNQPQHF. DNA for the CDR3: TGCGCCAGCAGTGAGTCATTGACAGTTAATAGCAATCAGCCCCAGCATTTT.

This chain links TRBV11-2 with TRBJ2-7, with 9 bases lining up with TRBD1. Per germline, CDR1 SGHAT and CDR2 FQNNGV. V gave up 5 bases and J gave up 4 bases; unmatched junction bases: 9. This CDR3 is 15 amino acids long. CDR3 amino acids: CASSPSGTGWYEQYF. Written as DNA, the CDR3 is TGTGCCAGCAGCCCCAGCGGGACAGGGTGGTACGAGCAGTACTTC.

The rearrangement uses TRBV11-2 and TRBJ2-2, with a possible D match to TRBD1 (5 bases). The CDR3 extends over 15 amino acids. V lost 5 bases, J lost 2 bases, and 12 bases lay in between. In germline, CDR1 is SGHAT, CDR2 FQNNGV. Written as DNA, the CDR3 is TGTGCCAGCAGCCTCGACAGAAGAAACACCGGGGAGCTGTTTTTT. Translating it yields CASSLDRRNTGELFF.

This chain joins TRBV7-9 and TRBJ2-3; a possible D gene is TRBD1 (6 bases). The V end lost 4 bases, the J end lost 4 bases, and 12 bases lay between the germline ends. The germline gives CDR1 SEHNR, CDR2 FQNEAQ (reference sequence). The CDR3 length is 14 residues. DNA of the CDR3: TGTGCCAGCAGCTGGGGGCGGGCGTCAGATACGCAGTATTTT. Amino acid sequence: CASSWGRASDTQYF.

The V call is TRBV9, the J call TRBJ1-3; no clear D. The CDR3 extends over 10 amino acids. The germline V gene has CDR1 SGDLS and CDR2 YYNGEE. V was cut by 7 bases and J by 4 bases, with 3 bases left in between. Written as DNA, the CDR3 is TGTGCCAGCGCGGGAAACACCATATATTTT. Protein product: CASAGNTIYF.

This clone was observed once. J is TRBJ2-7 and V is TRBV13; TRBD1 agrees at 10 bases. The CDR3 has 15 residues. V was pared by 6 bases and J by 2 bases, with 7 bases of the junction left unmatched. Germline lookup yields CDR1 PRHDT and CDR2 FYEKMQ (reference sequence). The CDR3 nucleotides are TGTGCCAGCAGTTACACCGGGACAGGGGCCTACGAGCAGTACTTC. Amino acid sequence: CASSYTGTGAYEQYF. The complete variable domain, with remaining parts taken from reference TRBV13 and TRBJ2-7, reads AAGVIQSPRHLIKEKRETATLKCYPIPRHDTVYWYQQGPGQDPQFLISFYEKMQSDKGSIPDRFSAQQFSDYHSELNMSSLELGDSALYFCASSYTGTGAYEQYFGPGTRLTVT.

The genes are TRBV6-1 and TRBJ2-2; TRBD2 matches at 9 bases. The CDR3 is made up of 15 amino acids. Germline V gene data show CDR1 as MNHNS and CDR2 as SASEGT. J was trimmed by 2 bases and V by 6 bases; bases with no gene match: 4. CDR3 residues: CASSLGTSNTGELFF. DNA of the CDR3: TGTGCCAGCAGCCTAGGGACTAGCAACACCGGGGAGCTGTTTTTT.

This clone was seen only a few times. CDR3 amino acids: CASSRAGAGNSPLHF. The CDR3, as DNA: TGTGCCAGCAGCCGAGCAGGGGCCGGTAATTCACCCCTCCACTTT. The chain has TRBV6-5 and TRBJ1-6; D might be TRBD1 (6 bases). Trimming shortened V by 6 bases and J by 6 bases, and 15 bases separated the two germline ends. Germline lookup yields CDR1 MNHEY and CDR2 SVGAGI. The CDR3 extends over 15 amino acids.

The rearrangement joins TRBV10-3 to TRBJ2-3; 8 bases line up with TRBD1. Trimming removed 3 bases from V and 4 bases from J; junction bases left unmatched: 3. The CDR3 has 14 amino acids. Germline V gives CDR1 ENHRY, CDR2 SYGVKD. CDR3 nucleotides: TGTGCCATCAGTGACAGGGGGCTTGCAGATACGCAGTATTTT. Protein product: CAISDRGLADTQYF.

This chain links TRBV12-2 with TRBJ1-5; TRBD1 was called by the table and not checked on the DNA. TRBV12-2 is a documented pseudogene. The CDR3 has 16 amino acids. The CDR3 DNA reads TGTGCAAGTCGCTTAGCGGAAGGGACACTCTGTCAGCCCCAGCATTTT. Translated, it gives CASRLAEGTLCQPQHF.

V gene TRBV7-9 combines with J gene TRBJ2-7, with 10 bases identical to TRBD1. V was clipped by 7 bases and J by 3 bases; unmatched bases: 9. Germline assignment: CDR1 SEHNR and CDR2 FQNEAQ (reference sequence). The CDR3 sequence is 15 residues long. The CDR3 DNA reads TGTGCCAGCAAACCTGCCGGGACAGGGGTCTACGAGCAGTACTTC. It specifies CASKPAGTGVYEQYF.

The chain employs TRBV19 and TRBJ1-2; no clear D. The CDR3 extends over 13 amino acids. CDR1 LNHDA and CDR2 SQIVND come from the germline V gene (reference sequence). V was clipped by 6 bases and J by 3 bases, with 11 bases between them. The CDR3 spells CASRFTEDYGYTF. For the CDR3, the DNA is TGTGCCAGTAGATTTACAGAAGACTATGGCTACACCTTC.

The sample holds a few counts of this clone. CDR3 nucleotide sequence: TGTGCCAGTAGGGGACAGGGTGGAGAAAAACTGTTTTTT. This sequence encodes CASRGQGGEKLFF. The chain employs TRBV19 and TRBJ1-4; TRBD1 aligns across 9 bases. Germline V gene data show CDR1 as LNHDA and CDR2 as SQIVND (reference sequence). J was trimmed by 8 bases and V by 6 bases; bases with no gene match: 4. CDR3 length equals 13 residues.

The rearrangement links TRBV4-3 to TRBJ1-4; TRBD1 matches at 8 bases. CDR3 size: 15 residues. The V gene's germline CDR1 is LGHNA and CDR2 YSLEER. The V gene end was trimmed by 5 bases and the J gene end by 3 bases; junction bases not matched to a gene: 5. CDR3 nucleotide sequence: TGCGCCAGCAGCGGACAGGGACTGTCTAATGAAAAACTGTTTTTT. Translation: CASSGQGLSNEKLFF.

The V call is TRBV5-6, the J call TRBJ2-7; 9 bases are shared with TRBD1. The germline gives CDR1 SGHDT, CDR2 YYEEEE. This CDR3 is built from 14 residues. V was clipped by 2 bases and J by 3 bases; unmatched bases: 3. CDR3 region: CASSFGQGIYEQYF. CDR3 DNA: TGTGCCAGCAGCTTTGGACAGGGGATCTACGAGCAGTACTTC.

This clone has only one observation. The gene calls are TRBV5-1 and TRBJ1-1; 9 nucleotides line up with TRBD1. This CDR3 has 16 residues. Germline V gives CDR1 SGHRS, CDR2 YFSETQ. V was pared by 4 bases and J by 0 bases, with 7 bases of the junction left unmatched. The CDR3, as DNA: TGCGCCAGCAGCGTGGGACAGGGCCTAATGAACACTGAAGCTTTCTTT. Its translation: CASSVGQGLMNTEAFF.

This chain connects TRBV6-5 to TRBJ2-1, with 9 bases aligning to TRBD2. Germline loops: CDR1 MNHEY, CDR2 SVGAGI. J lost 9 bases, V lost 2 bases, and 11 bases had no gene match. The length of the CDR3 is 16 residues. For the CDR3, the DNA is TGTGCCAGCAGTTACAAACCTGCGGGGGGGCTAAGTGAGCAGTTCTTC. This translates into CASSYKPAGGLSEQFF.

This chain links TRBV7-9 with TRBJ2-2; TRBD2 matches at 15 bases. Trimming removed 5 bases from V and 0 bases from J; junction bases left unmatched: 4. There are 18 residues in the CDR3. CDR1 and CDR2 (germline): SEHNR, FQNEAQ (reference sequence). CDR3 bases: TGTGCCAGCAGCCCGGGACTAGCGGGGGGCGCGAACACCGGGGAGCTGTTTTTT. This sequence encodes CASSPGLAGGANTGELFF.

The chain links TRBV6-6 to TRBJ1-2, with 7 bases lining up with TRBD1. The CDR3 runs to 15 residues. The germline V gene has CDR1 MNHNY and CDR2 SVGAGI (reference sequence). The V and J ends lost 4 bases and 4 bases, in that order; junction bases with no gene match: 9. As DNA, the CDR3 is TGTGCCAGCAGTTCGTCGCCCCGGGACAGCTATGGCTACACCTTC. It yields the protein CASSSSPRDSYGYTF.

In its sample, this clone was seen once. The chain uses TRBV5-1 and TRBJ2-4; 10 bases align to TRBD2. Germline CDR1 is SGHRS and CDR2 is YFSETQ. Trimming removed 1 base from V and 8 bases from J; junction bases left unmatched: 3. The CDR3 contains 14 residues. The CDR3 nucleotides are TGCGCCAGCAGCTTGACTAGCGGGATGTACATTCAGTACTTC. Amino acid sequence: CASSLTSGMYIQYF.